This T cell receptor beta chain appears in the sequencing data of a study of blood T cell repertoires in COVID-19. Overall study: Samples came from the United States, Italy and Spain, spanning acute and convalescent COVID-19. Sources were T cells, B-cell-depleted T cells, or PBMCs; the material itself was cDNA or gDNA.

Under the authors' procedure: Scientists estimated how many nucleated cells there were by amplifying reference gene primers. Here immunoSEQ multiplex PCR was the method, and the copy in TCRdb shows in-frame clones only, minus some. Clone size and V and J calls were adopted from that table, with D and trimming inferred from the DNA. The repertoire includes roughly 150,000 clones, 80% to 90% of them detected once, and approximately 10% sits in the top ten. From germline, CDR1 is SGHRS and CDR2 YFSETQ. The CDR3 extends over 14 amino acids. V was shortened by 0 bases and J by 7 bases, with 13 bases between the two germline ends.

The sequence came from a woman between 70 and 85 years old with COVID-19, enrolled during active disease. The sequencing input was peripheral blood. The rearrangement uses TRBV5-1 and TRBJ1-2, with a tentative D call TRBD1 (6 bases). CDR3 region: CASSLAPAGAGYTF. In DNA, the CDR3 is TGCGCCAGCAGCTTGGCACCCGCAGGGGCTGGCTACACCTTC.